Each of the 13 T cell receptor beta chains below was sequenced from the same sample in a study of T cell responses to AZD1222 COVID-19 vaccine. Repertoires were generated with immunoSEQ multiplex PCR, while TCRdb's copy carries only in-frame clones and drops some. Here the sample spans around 160,000 clones, about 89% being singletons. The sample here was peripheral blood, taken on day 0 of MenACWY control vaccination. The receptors originated from an adult in good health.

As for this clone: This sample includes further DNA sequences coding for the same CDR3. The chain joins TRBV19 to TRBJ1-5, with TRBD1 as a possible D gene (5 bases). The germline V gene encodes CDR1 LNHDA and CDR2 SQIVND (reference sequence). Trimming took 3 bases from V and 1 from J, leaving 10 bases between them. This CDR3 comprises 15 residues. CDR3 residues: CASSIGGLSNQPQHF. The CDR3 DNA follows: TGTGCCAGTAGTATTGGGGGACTGAGCAATCAGCCCCAGCATTTT. The full variable domain, with the rest looked up from reference TRBV19 and TRBJ1-5, is DGGITQSPKYLFRKEGQNVTLSCEQNLNHDAMYWYRQDPGQGLRLIYYSQIVNDFQKGDIAEGYSVSREKKESFPLTVTSAQKNPTAFYLCASSIGGLSNQPQHFGDGTRLSIL.

The rearrangement links TRBV10-1 to TRBJ1-1; D is perhaps TRBD1 (5 bases). Germline CDR1 WNHNN, CDR2 SYGVQD (reference sequence). Trimming took 4 bases from V and 1 from J, leaving 10 bases between them. This CDR3 is built from 14 residues. For the CDR3, the DNA is TGCGCCAGCAGTGCGGGGACGGGGAACACTGAAGCTTTCTTT. This translates into CASSAGTGNTEAFF.

The chain has TRBV6-4 and TRBJ1-1; D perhaps matches TRBD1 (5 bases). The CDR3 loop spans 14 amino acids. The germline V and J ends were trimmed by 2 bases and 10 bases, with 17 bases remaining between them. Germline assignment: CDR1 MRHNA and CDR2 SNTAGT. The DNA of the CDR3 is TGTGCCAGCAGTGACGGCTTAGGGGCCTCAGTAGCTTTCTTT. It yields the protein CASSDGLGASVAFF.

The chain employs TRBV18 and TRBJ1-2; D perhaps matches TRBD1 (5 bases). The germline V gene encodes CDR1 KGHSH and CDR2 LQKENI. The CDR3 covers 14 residues. The V gene lost 0 bases and the J gene lost 7 bases, with 12 bases spanning the gap. For the CDR3, the DNA is TGTGCCAGCTCACCACCGGGACTCGTAGCTGGCTACACCTTC. This codes for CASSPPGLVAGYTF.

This clone was counted between two and nine times. The chain links TRBV20-1 to TRBJ2-2; D is possibly TRBD2 (6 bases). From germline, CDR1 is DFQATT and CDR2 SNEGSKA (reference sequence). The CDR3 is 12 residues long. Trimming cost V 3 bases and J 6 bases, with 8 bases left between them. CDR3 in amino acids: CSASRESGELFF. The CDR3 DNA is TGCAGTGCTAGTCGGGAGTCCGGGGAGCTGTTTTTT.

The chain uses TRBV19 and TRBJ1-4; D not certain. The CDR3 spans 13 residues. Germline loops: CDR1 LNHDA, CDR2 SQIVND (reference sequence). V was trimmed by 6 bases and J by 6 bases, leaving 11 bases between them. The DNA for the CDR3 is TGTGCCAGTAGGGAGGGAGTGGATGAAAAACTGTTTTTT. Protein product: CASREGVDEKLFF.

The count of this clone is one. The chain links TRBV3-1 (or the pseudogene TRBV3-2) to TRBJ1-2; tentative D call: TRBD1 (5 bases). The germline CDR1 and CDR2 sequences are LGHDT and YNNKEL (reference sequence). The CDR3 is 14 amino acids. V lost 0 bases and J 4 bases, leaving 9 bases between the germline ends. DNA of the CDR3: TGTGCCAGCAGCCAAGAGGGGGTCTCCTATGGCTACACCTTC. Translated, it gives CASSQEGVSYGYTF.

This clone was picked up one time. V usage is TRBV9 and J usage is TRBJ1-5, with 7 bases lining up with TRBD1. Germline trimming cut 0 bases from V and 2 bases from J; bases unmatched to any gene: 2. The CDR3 runs 15 residues. Germline CDR1 and CDR2: SGDLS and YYNGEE. CDR3 nucleotide sequence: TGTGCCAGCAGCGTAGGAGACAGGGGCAATCAGCCCCAGCATTTT. It specifies CASSVGDRGNQPQHF. Based on the CDR3 plus reference TRBV9 and TRBJ1-5, the full variable domain is DSGVTQTPKHLITATGQRVTLRCSPRSGDLSVYWYQQSLDQGLQFLIQYYNGEERAKGNILERFSAQQFPDLHSELNLSSLELGDSALYFCASSVGDRGNQPQHFGDGTRLSIL.

The V call is TRBV19, the J call TRBJ1-4; 8 bases align to TRBD1. The CDR3 totals 18 residues. CDR1 and CDR2 (germline): LNHDA, SQIVND (reference sequence). V shed 3 bases and J 8 bases; nucleotides not matched to a gene: 17. The CDR3 is CASSITGLGTGPVEKLFF. DNA of the CDR3: TGTGCCAGTAGTATCACGGGACTAGGGACAGGACCCGTCGAAAAACTGTTTTTT.

The rearrangement links TRBV19 to TRBJ2-3, with D perhaps matching TRBD1 or TRBD2 (6 bases each). Germline V gene lookup returns CDR1 LNHDA and CDR2 SQIVND (reference sequence). There are 13 residues in the CDR3. V shed 5 bases and J shed 4 bases, with 10 bases lying between them. CDR3 in amino acids: CASSWGAPDTQYF. The CDR3 nucleotides are TGTGCCAGTAGTTGGGGGGCCCCAGATACGCAGTATTTT.

The genes are TRBV7-6 and TRBJ1-3; 12 bases are a match to TRBD1. Germline V gene data show CDR1 as SGHVS and CDR2 as FNYEAQ. The CDR3 is made up of 17 amino acids. Trimming cost V 1 base and J 3 bases; bases outside gene matches: 4. CDR3 protein: CASSLGGQGARGNTIYF. Here the CDR3 DNA reads TGTGCCAGCAGCTTAGGGGGACAGGGGGCGCGTGGAAACACCATATATTTT. The full variable domain, its missing parts supplied by reference TRBV7-6 and TRBJ1-3, is GAGVSQSPRYKVTKRGQDVALRCDPISGHVSLYWYRQALGQGPEFLTYFNYEAQQDKSGLPNDRFSAERPEGSISTLTIQRTEQRDSAMYRCASSLGGQGARGNTIYFGEGSWLTVV.

The V and J genes are TRBV3-1 (or the pseudogene TRBV3-2) and TRBJ1-6; D gene uncertain. Trimming took off 10 bases at V and 3 bases at J, with 7 bases between the two ends. Germline CDR1 reads LGHDT; CDR2 reads YNNKEL (reference sequence). CDR3 size: 12 residues. The DNA for the CDR3 is TGTGCCACCCGAGACTATAATTCACCCCTCCACTTT. It encodes CATRDYNSPLHF.

This chain uses TRBV3-1 (or the pseudogene TRBV3-2) with TRBJ1-5; D is perhaps TRBD1 (5 bases). CDR1 and CDR2 (germline): LGHDT, YNNKEL (reference sequence). This CDR3 region has 14 residues. The V end was cut by 1 base, the J end by 7 bases, with 11 bases between. CDR3 sequence reads: CASSQGGGLQPQHF. The CDR3 DNA reads TGTGCCAGCAGCCAAGGGGGGGGTTTACAGCCCCAGCATTTT.